The T cell receptor (beta chain) described here comes from a study of cytomegalovirus exposure and HLA in healthy donors (dated by TCRdb to the late 2010s). The study in broad terms: In an earlier analysis of fewer than 750 of the donors, 276 Gb of sequence data and approximately 120 million unique TCR beta sequences from roughly 190 million T cells were reported. To predict cytomegalovirus infection status, the study brought together high-throughput TCR immunosequencing, statistical association of individual TCRs with disease status, and machine learning. All discovery cohort repertoires had been generated on a single sequencing platform. An early release that covered about 600 HLA-typed donors contained approximately 300 gigabases of sequencing data and around 80 million unique TCR sequences. To study patterns of TCR occurrence, a later analysis re-analyzed previously published TCR beta repertoires from 700 or so donors and added high-resolution HLA genotyping. Among the roughly 400 genotyped donors, about 83% belonged to the genetic ancestry cluster associated with self-reported Caucasian donors. HLA typing covered class I and class II loci at four-digit resolution. The T cell repertoires of some 700 subjects were profiled by immunosequencing and related to cytomegalovirus serostatus. Along with the roughly 700-subject first cohort, a separate validation cohort of over 90 different subjects was used. Typing coverage varied by locus: roughly 629-630 donors for A, B, C, DRB1 and DQB1; more than 500 for DQA1; about 600 for DPA1; some 470 for DPB1. An earlier analysis of some 500 of the donors used high-throughput TCR beta sequencing to judge whether each TCR beta V gene segment behaved as functional or pseudogenic. Alongside the repertoire data, information on donor age, sex, ethnicity and CMV serostatus was compiled. Among about 390 genotyped donors of the cohort, an average of around 240,000 unique TCR beta nucleotide sequences were sequenced per donor, approximately 20% of them non-productive. The study aimed to test whether cataloging public T cell receptors could reveal signatures of past pathogen exposure. Rather than using new phenotypic data, the later analysis identified candidate immune exposures from TCR beta sequences and from how often those sequences occurred across donors. A later genetic analysis used genome-wide SNP genotypes for about 60% of the 666 donors, treating that subset as a discovery cohort. Four to six DR-DQ haplotypes were handled as single units for association and clustering, since linkage in the cohort was strong. The study at large found these results: Most TCR sequences were observed very rarely across donors, whereas some public TCRs were present in many individuals. Because the 87-base-pair reads could not distinguish some IMGT-functional V segments, including TRBV6-2 and TRBV6-3, those segments were excluded. A later analysis associated 16,951 TCR beta sequences with specific HLA alleles at a false discovery rate of 0.05. Because counts were too low, fewer than 20 rarely observed V segments, including chromosome 9 orphons, were excluded from the earlier analysis of about 500 of the donors. In this cohort, only TCR beta chains were sequenced, and detectable features were limited by the absence of alpha or paired-chain data. A few of the identified cytomegalovirus-associated TCR beta chains were confirmed in vitro to be specific for cytomegalovirus antigens. Broadly in line with IMGT annotations, most TCR beta V segments showed up in productive rearrangements about 87% or about 30% of the time in an earlier analysis of 450 to 600 of the donors. In a later analysis, most CMV-associated TCR beta chains were found to appear HLA-restricted, with HLA associations seemingly driven largely by CMV exposure. Immune exposure information for the cohort was limited to CMV serostatus. According to a later analysis, TCR association rates differed among HLA loci, with DRB1 alleles showing the most associated TCRs and HLA-C alleles showing the fewest. The authors suggested that the approach could potentially be extended to other disease states and immunological phenotypes. Linkage disequilibrium might explain the correlated functional status among segregating V segments, but an unknown experimental factor could not be excluded. A total of 150 to 200 TCR beta chains were listed by the study as associated with cytomegalovirus. Because HLA typing was missing for some donors at each locus, association tests included only the typed subset. In a later analysis, HLA-associated TCR beta chains were found to be more clonally expanded and to have lower generation probabilities than equally common non-associated chains. A group of highly shared sequence variants was considered likely to be a technical artifact of the sequencing pipeline. Assigning TCR associations to individual alleles was difficult when HLA alleles, especially DR and DQ, strongly co-occurred. Presence/absence analyses assumed roughly uniform sequencing depth across donors, an assumption that may not hold. According to a later genetic analysis, donors in an Asian-associated ancestry cluster had fewer N-insertions in productive TCRs than the approximately 670-donor mean. An association between a missense DCLRE1C variant and V-gene and J-gene trimming of TCR beta chains was found in a later genetic analysis and replicated in an independent cohort. In both the original and validation cohorts, the classifier was reported to diagnose cytomegalovirus status with high specificity and sensitivity. In a later analysis, several top co-occurrence clusters were reported to appear linked to parvovirus B19, influenza, CMV and Epstein-Barr virus. A further reported finding was that TCR beta sequences accurately predicted the HLA-A and HLA-B alleles for most subjects in the first cohort.

The method was the immunoSEQ multiplex PCR assay. For the multiplex PCR, a mixture combining 60 forward primers for TCR Vbeta segments and 13 reverse primers for TCR Jbeta segments was used. Amplification of the CDR3 region of rearranged TCR beta genes was performed with a multiplex PCR assay on genomic DNA. The Illumina HiSeq System was used to sequence the amplified TCR beta libraries as 87-base-pair reads. Under the source paper's analysis protocol: A later analysis counted tens of millions of unique TCR beta chains across the 550 to 800 repertoires, and around 12 million of these chains were shared by at least two donors. A nearest-neighbor algorithm error-corrected the raw reads and collapsed the reads into unique sequences, merging closely related sequences to remove PCR and sequencing errors. To assign V, D and J gene segments, CDR3 sequences were aligned to IMGT reference sequences. For a sequence to be retained, a match of at least six nucleotides was required to both a V gene segment and a J gene segment. A rearrangement was called productive if the CDR3 had no stop codons and remained in frame with V and J, and every other rearrangement was called non-productive. Following IMGT convention, CDR3 was defined as the stretch from the second conserved V-encoded cysteine to the conserved J-encoded phenylalanine. In an earlier analysis of more than 550 of the donors, sequences lacking an unambiguous match to a single V gene segment were excluded. An earlier analysis of fewer than 750 of the donors classified V segments as functional when productive rearrangements were above 56.7% and as segregating when the standard deviation between donors was above 5%. To diagnose cytomegalovirus status from the catalog of TCR beta chain sequences, a statistical classification framework was built. In a later analysis, V and J genes were assigned by comparing TCR nucleotide sequences against IMGT/GENE-DB human TR gene sequences. In a later analysis, CDR3 sequences and most-parsimonious VDJ recombination scenarios were assigned using the TCRdist pipeline. In a later analysis, each TCR beta chain was defined by its CDR3 amino acid sequence together with its V-gene family, and reads lacking a unique V-gene family were excluded. In a later analysis, approximately 640 highly shared, low-generation-probability nucleotide sequences were removed to address suspected cross-contamination and a sequencing artifact. In a later analysis, a clonal expansion index for each public chain was calculated from normalized within-repertoire ranks of inferred template counts. A later analysis computed generation probabilities with a VDJ recombination model fitted to out-of-frame rearrangements, and checked the results against IGoR. In a later analysis, TCR-TCR, TCR-HLA and TCR-CMV co-occurrence was scored with hypergeometric tests, and a repertoire-size bias correction was applied to TCR pairs. In a later analysis, false discovery rates were estimated by permuting HLA or CMV assignments 20 times. A later analysis grouped co-occurring TCRs with DBSCAN, adding TCRdist sequence similarity when clustering within HLA-allele-positive subsets. Co-occurrence clustering excluded repertoires with fewer than 30,000 or more than 120,000 public chains, plus five with anomalous nucleotide sharing. Held by TCRdb, this immuneACCESS table contains in-frame sequences only and omits some clones. Under half of the omission traces to an unresolved V gene where checked; the cause of the rest is unknown. The V and J calls and clone size were taken over from that table, and D and trimming were inferred from the DNA. The sample records 170,000 or so clones, around 79% of which are singletons. About 0.72% of the sample goes to the ten largest clones.

This clone was seen a few times. What this receptor recognizes is not known. No base-level quality is on record; no much larger clone is a single base apart. The CDR3 spans 14 residues, from the cysteine through the phenylalanine. Only the CDR3 DNA is retained, 42 bases long and in frame from the first base. Relative to germline, V is 0 bases shorter and J is 8 bases shorter, with 11 bases between their ends. Via the germline V gene, CDR1 is MNHEY and CDR2 SVGAGI. The cohort comprised 550 to 700 healthy bone marrow donors. All cohort members were sampled while nominally healthy, although unrecorded immune exposures were likely present. The donor tested CMV seronegative and was one of the 352 seronegative cohort members. Each donor provided a peripheral blood sample, and peripheral blood mononuclear cells were used for TCR beta sequencing. The Qiagen DNeasy Blood Extraction Kit was used to extract genomic DNA from the blood cell samples.

The sequence was collected from a woman aged 40 to 50 in good health and CMV-seronegative. The chain joins TRBV6-5 to TRBJ2-4; TRBD1 could be the D gene, as 6 bases match. The sample comprised PBMCs. This receptor carries the CDR3 CASSYSGAGDIQYF. DNA sequence: TGTGCCAGCAGTTACTCGGGGGCAGGGGACATTCAGTACTTC.